This is a list of T cell receptor beta chains from one sample in a study of T cell repertoires in cytomegalovirus infection. These receptors have no identified antigens. Each CDR3 protein gets one entry after TCRdb re-called the reads with MiXCR. Of just over 450,000 distinct CDR3 sequences listed, more than 40% are singletons. Sequenced material: cultured PBMCs, taken from culture after CMV antigen stimulation. Receptors originate from a human donor in good health (CMV status not recorded). Some clones in this sample may be carry-over from other donors' samples. Each CDR3 is given with its conserved first and last residue. D genes are given only for firm matches. A row's size may be missing; if present it is once, few, many or a size class.

j_gene: TRBJ1-1
abundance: few
v_gene: TRBV19
d_gene: -
CDR3nt: TGTGCCAGTAGTTCCGGGACGGTAGCATTGAACACTGAAGCTTTCTTT
CDR3aa: CASSSGTVALNTEAFF

j_gene: TRBJ1-1
abundance: -
v_gene: TRBV6-2/TRBV6-3
d_gene: -
CDR3nt: TGTGCCAGCAGTGCACTATCGGGGAGCACTGAAGCTTTCTTT
CDR3aa: CASSALSGSTEAFF

j_gene: TRBJ2-3
abundance: -
v_gene: TRBV10-3
d_gene: TRBD2
CDR3nt: TGTGCCATCAGTGAGTCGCGGACGGGGGGGCCAGATACGCAGTATTTT
CDR3aa: CAISESRTGGPDTQYF

j_gene: TRBJ2-5
abundance: -
v_gene: TRBV12-3/TRBV12-4
d_gene: -
CDR3nt: TGTGCCAGCAGTTTAGAAACCGAGACCCAGTACTTC
CDR3aa: CASSLETETQYF

j_gene: TRBJ2-3
abundance: -
v_gene: TRBV7-8
d_gene: -
CDR3nt: TGTGCCAGCAGCTTAGGCTGGGGCCCGGTCACAGATACGCAGTATTTT
CDR3aa: CASSLGWGPVTDTQYF

j_gene: TRBJ2-7
abundance: many
v_gene: TRBV7-2
d_gene: -
CDR3nt: TGTGCCAGCAGCTTAACCTACGAGCAGTACTTC
CDR3aa: CASSLTYEQYF

j_gene: TRBJ2-7
abundance: -
v_gene: TRBV5-4
d_gene: TRBD1
CDR3nt: TGTGCCAGCAGCTTGGCCGGGACAGGGCTATCCTACGAGCAGTACTTC
CDR3aa: CASSLAGTGLSYEQYF

j_gene: TRBJ2-3
abundance: -
v_gene: TRBV7-6
d_gene: -
CDR3nt: TGTGCCAGCAGCCTCTACAGGGAAGAGCAGTATTTT
CDR3aa: CASSLYREEQYF

j_gene: TRBJ2-1
abundance: -
v_gene: TRBV7-9
d_gene: -
CDR3nt: TGTGCCAGCATCACCGACAGTATTTACAATGAGCAGTTCTTC
CDR3aa: CASITDSIYNEQFF

j_gene: TRBJ2-7
abundance: -
v_gene: TRBV7-2
d_gene: -
CDR3nt: TGTGCCAGCAGCTTAGGGGGTGATGGCGAGCAGTACTTC
CDR3aa: CASSLGGDGEQYF

j_gene: TRBJ1-5
abundance: -
v_gene: TRBV19
d_gene: TRBD1
CDR3nt: TGTGCCAGTAGGATGGTGGGACAGAGCAATCAGCCCCAGCATTTT
CDR3aa: CASRMVGQSNQPQHF

j_gene: TRBJ1-2
abundance: -
v_gene: TRBV12-3/TRBV12-4
d_gene: -
CDR3nt: TGTGCCAGCAGTCAGACACGGACTGGCTACACCTTC
CDR3aa: CASSQTRTGYTF

j_gene: TRBJ2-7
abundance: few
v_gene: TRBV11-2
d_gene: TRBD2
CDR3nt: TGTGCCAGCAGCTCAACGGGACTAGCATCTGCCGAGCAGTACTTC
CDR3aa: CASSSTGLASAEQYF

j_gene: TRBJ1-2
abundance: -
v_gene: TRBV7-2
d_gene: -
CDR3nt: TGTGCCAGCAACAACTATGGCTACACCTTC
CDR3aa: CASNNYGYTF

j_gene: TRBJ2-4
abundance: many
v_gene: TRBV7-8
d_gene: -
CDR3nt: TGTGCCAGCAGCTTAGCGGGTCGTTGGGGGCATGGAAACATTCAGTACTTC
CDR3aa: CASSLAGRWGHGNIQYF

j_gene: TRBJ2-1
abundance: -
v_gene: TRBV7-6
d_gene: TRBD1
CDR3nt: TGTGCCAGCAGCTCCGGGACAGGGGGCGGGAATGAGCAGTTCTTC
CDR3aa: CASSSGTGGGNEQFF

j_gene: TRBJ2-7
abundance: few
v_gene: TRBV7-6
d_gene: -
CDR3nt: TGTGCCAGCAGCTTAGGCAGCGCGTTAAGTCTCCACAACTCCTACGAGCAGTACTTC
CDR3aa: CASSLGSALSLHNSYEQYF

j_gene: TRBJ2-7
abundance: few
v_gene: TRBV7-4
d_gene: -
CDR3nt: TGTGCCAGCAGCCTCCCGGTGGGGGAGCAGTACTTC
CDR3aa: CASSLPVGEQYF

j_gene: TRBJ2-3
abundance: -
v_gene: TRBV25-1
d_gene: -
CDR3nt: TGTGCCAGCAGTGAATTGGACTTAACTAGCACAGATACGCAGTATTTT
CDR3aa: CASSELDLTSTDTQYF

j_gene: TRBJ2-1
abundance: -
v_gene: TRBV7-2
d_gene: -
CDR3nt: TGTGCCAGCAGCTTAACGGGTATGAGCCACAATGAGCAGTTCTTC
CDR3aa: CASSLTGMSHNEQFF

j_gene: TRBJ2-3
abundance: few
v_gene: TRBV15
d_gene: TRBD1
CDR3nt: TGTGCCACCAGCGAATCGGACAGGGGTGAAGATACGCAGTATTTT
CDR3aa: CATSESDRGEDTQYF

j_gene: TRBJ1-5
abundance: -
v_gene: TRBV6-5
d_gene: -
CDR3nt: TGTGCCAGCAGTTACTCAGGCAGGGATAATCAGCCCCAGCATTTT
CDR3aa: CASSYSGRDNQPQHF

j_gene: TRBJ2-1
abundance: few
v_gene: TRBV12-3/TRBV12-4
d_gene: -
CDR3nt: TGTGCCAGCAGCCTACAGGCCTATGAGCAGTTCTTC
CDR3aa: CASSLQAYEQFF

j_gene: TRBJ1-5
abundance: few
v_gene: TRBV7-2
d_gene: TRBD1
CDR3nt: TGTGCCAGCAGCTCACAGGGGGCTGTCAATCAGCCCCAGCATTTT
CDR3aa: CASSSQGAVNQPQHF

j_gene: TRBJ2-3
abundance: -
v_gene: TRBV10-3
d_gene: -
CDR3nt: TGTGCCATCAGTGACCAGTCCGGGTCTAGCACAGATACGCAGTATTTT
CDR3aa: CAISDQSGSSTDTQYF

j_gene: TRBJ1-5
abundance: few
v_gene: TRBV30
d_gene: -
CDR3nt: TGTGCCTGGAGTGTGGGGGGAAATCAGCCCCAGCATTTT
CDR3aa: CAWSVGGNQPQHF

j_gene: TRBJ2-6
abundance: -
v_gene: TRBV7-8
d_gene: -
CDR3nt: TGTGCCAGCAGCTTAGTCGTTTGGGATTCTGGGGCCAACGTCCTGACTTTC
CDR3aa: CASSLVVWDSGANVLTF

j_gene: TRBJ2-3
abundance: few
v_gene: TRBV4-1
d_gene: TRBD2
CDR3nt: TGCGCCAGCAGCCAAGATTTCTCTAGCGGGGTGTCAGATACGCAGTATTTT
CDR3aa: CASSQDFSSGVSDTQYF

j_gene: TRBJ2-4
abundance: -
v_gene: TRBV28
d_gene: -
CDR3nt: TGTGCCAGCAGTTTACGGGGAGGGGGGTTTGGAAACATTCAGTACTTC
CDR3aa: CASSLRGGGFGNIQYF

j_gene: TRBJ1-1
abundance: -
v_gene: TRBV7-2
d_gene: -
CDR3nt: TGTGCCAGCAGCTTTAAACCCTCTGGCACTGAAGCTTTCTTT
CDR3aa: CASSFKPSGTEAFF

j_gene: TRBJ2-5
abundance: -
v_gene: TRBV11-3
d_gene: -
CDR3nt: TGTGCCAGCAGCTTAGGATGGGGGGAACTCTCAGAGACCCAGTACTTC
CDR3aa: CASSLGWGELSETQYF

j_gene: TRBJ2-7
abundance: few
v_gene: TRBV6-1
d_gene: -
CDR3nt: TGTGCCAGCAGTCCCGACTTGGATCGATGGGAGCAGTACTTC
CDR3aa: CASSPDLDRWEQYF

j_gene: TRBJ2-3
abundance: few
v_gene: TRBV7-7
d_gene: -
CDR3nt: TGTGCCAGCAGCCCTCTCCTTGGATCGGGAGATACGCAGTATTTT
CDR3aa: CASSPLLGSGDTQYF

j_gene: TRBJ2-3
abundance: -
v_gene: TRBV11-2
d_gene: -
CDR3nt: TGTGCCAGCAGTCGGCGTCCAGCGGCCACAGATACGCAGTATTTT
CDR3aa: CASSRRPAATDTQYF

j_gene: TRBJ2-1
abundance: -
v_gene: TRBV11-2
d_gene: -
CDR3nt: TGTGCCAGCCGGCGGGGTCCACCCGACAATGAGCAGTTCTTC
CDR3aa: CASRRGPPDNEQFF

j_gene: TRBJ1-1
abundance: few
v_gene: TRBV6-6
d_gene: -
CDR3nt: TGTGCCAGCAGTTACGTCTCCTCGGGGGTCACTGAAGCTTTCTTT
CDR3aa: CASSYVSSGVTEAFF

j_gene: TRBJ2-3
abundance: -
v_gene: TRBV7-2
d_gene: -
CDR3nt: TGTGCCAGCAGCCCAACCCGGGGGATTAGCACAGATACGCAGTATTTT
CDR3aa: CASSPTRGISTDTQYF

j_gene: TRBJ1-2
abundance: -
v_gene: TRBV7-8
d_gene: TRBD1
CDR3nt: TGTGCCAGCAGCCCTCCTACCGGGACAGGGGTTAACTATGGCTACACCTTC
CDR3aa: CASSPPTGTGVNYGYTF

j_gene: TRBJ2-3
abundance: -
v_gene: TRBV12-3/TRBV12-4
d_gene: -
CDR3nt: TGTGCCAGCGGAATACAGACAGATACGCAGTATTTT
CDR3aa: CASGIQTDTQYF

j_gene: TRBJ2-7
abundance: -
v_gene: TRBV7-2
d_gene: -
CDR3nt: TGTGCCAGCAGCTTAGGAAACCCTCTGGGGGAGCAGTACTTC
CDR3aa: CASSLGNPLGEQYF

j_gene: TRBJ1-2
abundance: few
v_gene: TRBV11-2
d_gene: -
CDR3nt: TGTGCCAGCAGCTCCATCCGATCCAGACAGGACACGAACTATGGCTACACCTTC
CDR3aa: CASSSIRSRQDTNYGYTF